These 24 T cell receptor beta chains share one sample of origin, sequenced in a study of blood T cell repertoires in COVID-19. Some clones are missing from TCRdb's copy, which holds only in-frame ones; the method was immunoSEQ multiplex PCR. The data hold about 230,000 clones, with approximately 90% observed a single time. The sequencing input was PBMCs or T cells enriched from blood (not recorded which). The receptors stem from a woman aged 40 to 50 with acute COVID-19.

Turning to this clone: In the same sample, other DNA sequences code for this CDR3. The chain carries TRBV3-1 (or the pseudogene TRBV3-2) and TRBJ2-3, with 7 bases matching TRBD2. This CDR3 region has 14 residues. Germline V gene lookup returns CDR1 LGHDT and CDR2 YNNKEL (reference sequence). J was trimmed by 4 bases and V by 4 bases; bases with no gene match: 5. The CDR3 nucleotides read TGTGCCAGCAGCCTTAGACTAGCCGCAGATACGCAGTATTTT. Encoded protein: CASSLRLAADTQYF.

The gene calls are TRBV30 and TRBJ2-3; 10 nucleotides align to TRBD2. The V segment lost 0 bases and the J segment 4 bases; nucleotides outside the gene matches: 4. This CDR3 comprises 15 residues. Germline CDR1 reads GTSNPN; CDR2 reads SVGIG (reference sequence). The CDR3 sequence: CAWSVGSGGADTQYF. CDR3 DNA sequence: TGTGCCTGGAGTGTAGGCAGCGGGGGGGCAGATACGCAGTATTTT.

V is TRBV12-3 or TRBV12-4 and J is TRBJ2-3, with D possibly being TRBD1 (6 bases). The CDR3 has 13 residues. Deletions cut 7 bases from V and 3 bases from J, with 11 bases between. Here the CDR3 reads CASNLGQTDTQYF. CDR3 nucleotides: TGTGCCAGCAACCTAGGACAGACAGATACGCAGTATTTT.

This clone was detected a few times. The J gene is TRBJ2-4, the V gene TRBV7-9, with TRBD1 as a possible D gene (6 bases). Trimming pared 5 bases from V and 0 bases from J, leaving 11 bases between. There are 15 residues in the CDR3. Germline V lookup: CDR1 SEHNR, CDR2 FQNEAQ (reference sequence). The CDR3 sequence is CASSLTTGAKNIQYF. CDR3 coding DNA: TGTGCCAGCAGCCTAACGACAGGAGCCAAAAACATTCAGTACTTC.

The V call is TRBV11-3, the J call TRBJ2-5; D is perhaps TRBD2 (6 bases). Looked up from germline, CDR1 is SGHNT and CDR2 is YENEEA. This CDR3 contains 16 residues. V dropped 2 bases and J dropped 5 bases, with 18 bases sitting between them. The CDR3: CASSLSRPGRVETQYF. The CDR3 DNA is TGTGCCAGCAGCTTATCCCGGCCCGGGAGAGTGGAGACCCAGTACTTC.

The V call is TRBV19, the J call TRBJ1-6; the match to TRBD1 covers 7 bases. Germline CDR1 LNHDA, CDR2 SQIVND (reference sequence). Trimming cost V 3 bases and J 6 bases; bases outside gene matches: 8. The CDR3 runs 16 residues. CDR3 amino acids: CASSIGPGQSNSPLHF. The CDR3 bases are TGTGCCAGTAGTATTGGCCCGGGACAGTCTAATTCACCCCTCCACTTT.

The chain recombines TRBV28 with TRBJ2-7; 10 bases fit TRBD1. Losses at the gene ends were 4 bases for V and 3 bases for J; bases not matched to a gene: 3. The CDR3 has 14 amino acids. Germline V lookup: CDR1 MDHEN, CDR2 SYDVKM. Written as DNA, the CDR3 is TGTGCCAGCAGTTCGACAGGGGGCAACTACGAGCAGTACGTC. Encoded protein: CASSSTGGNYEQYV.

The chain combines TRBV29-1 with TRBJ1-3; D is unclear. Trimming left V 2 bases short and J 4 bases short, with 18 bases between. Germline assignment: CDR1 SQVTM and CDR2 ANQGSEA. The CDR3 runs to 16 residues. The CDR3 DNA follows: TGCAGCGTTGAATCCGGCGGGATGGGTTTCGGAAACACCATATATTTT. It translates to CSVESGGMGFGNTIYF.

This CDR3 is CASSVGGLPLNEQFF. CDR3 DNA sequence: TGTGCCAGCAGTGTTGGCGGACTTCCCCTCAATGAGCAGTTCTTC. The J gene is TRBJ2-1, the V gene TRBV25-1; D is perhaps TRBD2 (5 bases). The germline V gene has CDR1 MGHDK and CDR2 SYGVNS. Between the trimmed V and J ends, which lost 4 bases and 6 bases, there was a span of 16 bases. The CDR3 sequence is 15 residues long.

This sequence joins TRBV5-1 and TRBJ2-5, with 7 bases lining up with TRBD2. In germline, CDR1 is SGHRS, CDR2 YFSETQ. Trimming removed 7 bases from V and 5 bases from J; junction bases left unmatched: 11. This CDR3 is 14 amino acids long. The CDR3 coding sequence is TGCGCCAGCGGCCGTACGAGAGCGGGGGAGACCCAGTACTTC. Translated: CASGRTRAGETQYF.

This chain links TRBV29-1 with TRBJ1-2; D gene uncertain. Trimming took 5 bases from V and 2 from J, leaving 15 bases between them. The CDR3 covers 14 residues. CDR1 and CDR2 (germline): SQVTM, ANQGSEA. This CDR3 reads CSVSEGRGNYGYTF. For the CDR3, the DNA is TGCAGCGTTTCCGAAGGTCGGGGAAACTATGGCTACACCTTC.

This chain links TRBV5-1 with TRBJ2-7, with 9 bases identical to TRBD1. The ends lost 4 bases at V and 1 base at J; junction bases unmatched: 9. The CDR3 spans 16 residues. Germline V gives CDR1 SGHRS, CDR2 YFSETQ. CDR3 in amino acids: CASSGQGQGISYEQYF. The CDR3 region has the DNA TGCGCCAGCAGCGGGCAGGGACAGGGTATTTCCTACGAGCAGTACTTC.

This clone appeared many times. Other nucleotide sequences from this sample produce the same CDR3. The CDR3 DNA sequence: TGTGCCAGCAGTGCCGGCGGGCCTGGAAACACCATATATTTT. Amino acids: CASSAGGPGNTIYF. The chain is built from TRBV6-2 or TRBV6-3 and TRBJ1-3; D gene ambiguous. The CDR3 totals 14 residues. CDR1 and CDR2 (germline): MNHEY, SVGEGT. Trimming cost V 5 bases and J 2 bases, with 10 bases left between them.

The CDR3, as DNA: TGTGCCACCAGTAGAGGCGGGGGGGGCAATGAGCAGTTCTTC. Translation gives CATSRGGGGNEQFF. The chain has TRBV24-1 and TRBJ2-1; 9 bases map to TRBD2. V dropped 6 bases and J dropped 6; count of bases not matched to a gene: 5. Germline V lookup: CDR1 KGHDR, CDR2 SFDVKD. There are 14 residues in the CDR3.

V gene TRBV7-9 combines with J gene TRBJ2-5; TRBD2 aligns across 9 bases. This CDR3 contains 13 residues. The J segment lost 9 bases and the V segment lost 8 bases, leaving 10 bases of the junction unmatched. Germline loops: CDR1 SEHNR, CDR2 FQNEAQ (reference sequence). The CDR3 region is CASRRGGLEAQYF. Written as DNA, the CDR3 is TGTGCCAGCCGGCGGGGGGGCCTTGAGGCCCAGTACTTC.

The V and J genes are TRBV4-3 and TRBJ1-1; TRBD1 is a possible D gene (5 bases). With 4 bases removed from V and 0 bases from J, the gap between germline ends came to 12 bases. Germline CDR1 is LGHNA and CDR2 is YSLEER. The CDR3 is 15 residues long. DNA of the CDR3: TGCGCCAGCAGCCTAGGGGCAGGGATGAACACTGAAGCTTTCTTT. Translation gives CASSLGAGMNTEAFF.

The genes are TRBV18 and TRBJ2-2; perhaps TRBD1 as D (6 bases). V was trimmed by 3 bases and J by 4 bases, leaving 9 bases between them. CDR1 and CDR2 (germline): KGHSH, LQKENI. This CDR3 region has 14 residues. Here the CDR3 DNA reads TGTGCCAGCTCACCTCGGGACATCACCGGGGAGCTGTTTTTT. The encoded protein is CASSPRDITGELFF.

The J gene is TRBJ1-6, the V gene TRBV4-3, with D unclear. V lost 2 bases, J lost 1 base, and 12 bases lay in between. In germline, CDR1 is LGHNA, CDR2 YSLEER. The CDR3 totals 17 residues. The CDR3 DNA follows: TGCGCCAGCAGCCAAATCGGCGGGCAGTCCTATAATTCACCCCTCCACTTT. Its protein is CASSQIGGQSYNSPLHF.

The genes are TRBV29-1 and TRBJ1-2; no clear D. CDR1 is SQVTM, CDR2 ANQGSEA, per germline. The CDR3 has 14 residues. V lost 5 bases to trimming and J lost 2 bases, with 15 bases between them. CDR3 amino acids: CSVIIPTGNYGYTF. The DNA of the CDR3 is TGCAGCGTTATTATTCCGACGGGAAACTATGGCTACACCTTC.

The chain combines TRBV27 with TRBJ1-5, with TRBD1 matching 7 bases. The germline V gene encodes CDR1 MNHEY and CDR2 SMNVEV (reference sequence). This CDR3 comprises 14 residues. V was clipped by 8 bases and J by 7 bases; unmatched bases: 11. The CDR3 loop reads CASSPGQISQPQHF. The DNA for the CDR3 is TGTGCCAGCTCCCCGGGACAGATTAGCCAGCCCCAGCATTTT.

This clone appeared a single time. The CDR3 DNA reads as TGTGCCAGTGGTAGAGTGACCGGGGGTGAAGCTTTCTTT. As protein: CASGRVTGGEAFF. This chain links TRBV6-5 with TRBJ1-1; perhaps TRBD1 as D (5 bases). The ends were cut back, 9 bases at V and 7 bases at J, with 18 bases in the middle. Germline loops: CDR1 MNHEY, CDR2 SVGAGI. The CDR3 runs 13 residues.

This chain links TRBV29-1 with TRBJ1-5; possible D gene TRBD1, 6 bases. Deletions cut 6 bases from V and 3 bases from J, with 18 bases between. The germline gives CDR1 SQVTM, CDR2 ANQGSEA. The CDR3 has 15 residues. The CDR3 DNA sequence: TGCAGCGTGAAGTTTCCGGGGGGACACAATCAGCCCCAGCATTTT. Its translation: CSVKFPGGHNQPQHF.

This clone came up once. The chain combines TRBV12-3 or TRBV12-4 with TRBJ1-5, with D hard to call. The CDR3 is 12 residues long. The V and J ends lost 6 bases and 4 bases respectively, with 7 bases between them. The CDR3 loop reads CASSGSNQPQHF. CDR3 in DNA: TGTGCCAGCAGCGGGTCGAATCAGCCCCAGCATTTT.

The chain couples TRBV2 to TRBJ1-4, with D unresolved. Trimming pared 4 bases from V and 5 bases from J, leaving 5 bases between. The CDR3 consists of 12 residues. Germline V lookup: CDR1 SNHLY, CDR2 FYNNEI. This CDR3 reads CASSAQNEKLFF. As DNA, the CDR3 is TGTGCCAGCAGTGCTCAGAATGAAAAACTGTTTTTT.